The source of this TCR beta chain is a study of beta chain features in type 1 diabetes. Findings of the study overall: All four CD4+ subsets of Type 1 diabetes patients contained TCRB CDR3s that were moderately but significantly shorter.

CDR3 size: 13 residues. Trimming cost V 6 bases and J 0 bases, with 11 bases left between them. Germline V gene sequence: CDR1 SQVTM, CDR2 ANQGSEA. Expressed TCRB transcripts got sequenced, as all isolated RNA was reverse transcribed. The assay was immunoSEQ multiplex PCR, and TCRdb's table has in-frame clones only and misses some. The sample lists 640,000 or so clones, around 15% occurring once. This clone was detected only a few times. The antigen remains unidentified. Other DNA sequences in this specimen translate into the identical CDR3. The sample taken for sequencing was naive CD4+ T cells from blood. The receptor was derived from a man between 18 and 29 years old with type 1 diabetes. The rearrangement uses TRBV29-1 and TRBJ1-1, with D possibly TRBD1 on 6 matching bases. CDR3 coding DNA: TGCAGCGTGGGTTGGGACATGAACACTGAAGCTTTCTTT. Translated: CSVGWDMNTEAFF.